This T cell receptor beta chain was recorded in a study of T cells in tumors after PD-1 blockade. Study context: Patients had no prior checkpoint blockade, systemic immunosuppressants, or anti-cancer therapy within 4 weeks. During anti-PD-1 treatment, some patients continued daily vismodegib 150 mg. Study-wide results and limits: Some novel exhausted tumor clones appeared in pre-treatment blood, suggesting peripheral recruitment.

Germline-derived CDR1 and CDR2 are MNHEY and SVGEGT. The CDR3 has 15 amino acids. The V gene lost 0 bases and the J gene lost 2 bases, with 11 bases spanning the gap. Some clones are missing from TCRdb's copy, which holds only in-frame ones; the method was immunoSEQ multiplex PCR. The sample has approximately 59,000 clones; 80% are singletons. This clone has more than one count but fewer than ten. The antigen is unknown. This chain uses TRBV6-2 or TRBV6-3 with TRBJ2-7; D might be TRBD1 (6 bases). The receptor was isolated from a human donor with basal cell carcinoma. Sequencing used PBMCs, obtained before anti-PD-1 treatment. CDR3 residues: CASSYSRGSPYEQYF. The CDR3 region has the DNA TGTGCCAGCAGTTACTCGAGGGGGTCCCCCTACGAGCAGTACTTC.